The sequence of this T cell receptor (beta chain) was determined in a study of blood T cells in healthy people across ages. Comments on this clonotype: What it binds is unknown.

Findings and limits, study-wide: The percentage of naive T cells correlated strongly with TCR beta diversity.

Together with a sample-barcoded 5' primer, a J-beta primer mix was included in a second PCR lasting about 7 to 12 cycles. TCRdb reprocessed the 5' RACE reads with MiXCR, giving one entry per CDR3 protein. In the table there are over a million distinct CDR3 sequences, roughly 59% of which are singletons. This CDR3 region has 15 residues. Germline V gene sequence: CDR1 SGHTS, CDR2 YDEGEE. The V gene lost 4 bases and the J gene lost 4 bases, with 15 bases spanning the gap. The origin of this receptor is a man between 18 and 35 years old in good health. This chain connects TRBV5-8 to TRBJ2-1, with a possible D match to TRBD1 (6 bases). Sample: blood. DNA for the CDR3: TGTGCCAGCAGCCACCTCGGACAGAGTTACAATGAGCAGTTCTTC. Its translation: CASSHLGQSYNEQFF.